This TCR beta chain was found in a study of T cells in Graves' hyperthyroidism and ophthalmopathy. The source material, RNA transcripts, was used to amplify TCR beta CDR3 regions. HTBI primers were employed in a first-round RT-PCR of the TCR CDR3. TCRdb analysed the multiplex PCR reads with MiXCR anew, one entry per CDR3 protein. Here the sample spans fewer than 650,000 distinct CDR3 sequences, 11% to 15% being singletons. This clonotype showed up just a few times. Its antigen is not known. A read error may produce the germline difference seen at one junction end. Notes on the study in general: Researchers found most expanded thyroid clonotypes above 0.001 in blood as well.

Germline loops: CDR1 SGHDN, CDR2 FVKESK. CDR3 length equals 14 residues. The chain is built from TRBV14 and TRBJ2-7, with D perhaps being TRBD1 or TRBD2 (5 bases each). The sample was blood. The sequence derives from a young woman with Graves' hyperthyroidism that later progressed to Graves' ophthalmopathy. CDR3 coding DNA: TGTGCCGGCAGCCAAGAGGGACGCGGCTACGAGCAGTACTTC. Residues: CAGSQEGRGYEQYF. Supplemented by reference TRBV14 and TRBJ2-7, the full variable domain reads EAGVTQFPSHSVIEKGQTVTLRCDPISGHDNLYWYRRVMGKEIKFLLHFVKESKQDESGMPNNRFLAERTGGTYSTLKVQPAELEDSGVYFCAGSQEGRGYEQYFGPGTRLTVT.